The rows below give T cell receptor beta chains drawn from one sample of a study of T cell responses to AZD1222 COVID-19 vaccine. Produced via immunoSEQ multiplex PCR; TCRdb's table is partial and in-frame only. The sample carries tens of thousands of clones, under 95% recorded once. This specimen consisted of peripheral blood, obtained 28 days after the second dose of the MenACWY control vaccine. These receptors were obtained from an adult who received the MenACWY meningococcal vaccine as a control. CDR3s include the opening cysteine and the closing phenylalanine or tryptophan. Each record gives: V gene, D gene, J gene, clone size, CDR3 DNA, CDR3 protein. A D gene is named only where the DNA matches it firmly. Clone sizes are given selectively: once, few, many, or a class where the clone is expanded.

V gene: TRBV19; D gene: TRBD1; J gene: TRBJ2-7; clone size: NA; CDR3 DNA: TGTGCCAGTAGTCCCCGGGACAGGGGGTCTTACGAGCAGTACTTC; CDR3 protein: CASSPRDRGSYEQYF
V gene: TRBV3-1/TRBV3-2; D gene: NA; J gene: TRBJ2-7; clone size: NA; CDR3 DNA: TGTGCCAGCAGCCGCAGGAGGGAGAGCTCCTACGAGCAGTACTTC; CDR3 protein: CASSRRRESSYEQYF
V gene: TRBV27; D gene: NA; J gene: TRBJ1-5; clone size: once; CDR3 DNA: TGTGCCAGCAGTTTTAGTAGCAATCAGCCCCAGCATTTT; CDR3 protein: CASSFSSNQPQHF
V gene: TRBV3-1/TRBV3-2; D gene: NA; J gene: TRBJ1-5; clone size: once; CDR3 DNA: TGTGCCAGCAGCCAAGGAGGGTGGCAGCCCCAGCATTTT; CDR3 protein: CASSQGGWQPQHF
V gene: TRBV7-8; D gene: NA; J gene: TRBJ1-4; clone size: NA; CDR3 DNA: TGTGCCAGCACCGGTAGGGCGGGCGGGGAAAAACTGTTTTTT; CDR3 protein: CASTGRAGGEKLFF
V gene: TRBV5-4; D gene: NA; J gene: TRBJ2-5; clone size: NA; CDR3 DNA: TGTGCCAGCAGCTTGAACTCGGAGACCCAGTACTTC; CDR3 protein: CASSLNSETQYF
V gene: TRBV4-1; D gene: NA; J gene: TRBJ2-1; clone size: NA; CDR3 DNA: TGCGCCAGCAGCCAAGGGCAGGGTTTTAGGAATGAGCAGTTCTTC; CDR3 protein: CASSQGQGFRNEQFF
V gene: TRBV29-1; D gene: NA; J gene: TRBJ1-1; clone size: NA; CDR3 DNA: TGCAGCGCCCGAGGTCGGATGAACACTGAAGCTTTCTTT; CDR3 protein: CSARGRMNTEAFF
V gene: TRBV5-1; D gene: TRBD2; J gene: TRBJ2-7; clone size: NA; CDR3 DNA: TGCGCCAGTCGTAGCGGGAACGAGCAGTACTTC; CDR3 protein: CASRSGNEQYF
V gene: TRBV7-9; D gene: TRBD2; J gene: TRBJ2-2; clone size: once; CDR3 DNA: TGTGCCAGCAGCCAAAGGGGCGGGAGTACGGCGGGGGAGCTGTTTTTT; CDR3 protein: CASSQRGGSTAGELFF
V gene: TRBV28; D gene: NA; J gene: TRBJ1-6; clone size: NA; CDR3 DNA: TGTGCCAGCGGAGGAGGGTCGTATTCACCCCTCCACTTT; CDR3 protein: CASGGGSYSPLHF
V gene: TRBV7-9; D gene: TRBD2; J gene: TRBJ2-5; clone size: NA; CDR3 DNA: TGTGCCAGCAGCTTCAATCGCGGGGGGGAGACCCAGTACTTC; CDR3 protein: CASSFNRGGETQYF
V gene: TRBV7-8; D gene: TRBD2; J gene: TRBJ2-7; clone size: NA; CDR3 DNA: TGTGCCAGCAGCTTAGGGAGGGGACTAGCCCAGTACGAGCAGTACTTC; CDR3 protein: CASSLGRGLAQYEQYF
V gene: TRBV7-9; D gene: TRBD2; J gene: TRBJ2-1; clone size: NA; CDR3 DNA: TGTGCCAGCAGCTTTACGGGACTAGCGGGATCTGGCTCCTACAATGAGCAGTTCTTC; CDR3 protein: CASSFTGLAGSGSYNEQFF
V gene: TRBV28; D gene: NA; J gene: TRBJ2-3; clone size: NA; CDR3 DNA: TGTGCCAGCAGTTTAGGCGGAACCACAGATACGCAGTATTTT; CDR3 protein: CASSLGGTTDTQYF
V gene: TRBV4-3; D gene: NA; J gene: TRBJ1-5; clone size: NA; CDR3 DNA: TGCGCCAGCAGCCAAGACTTTAATAGCAATCAGCCCCAGCATTTT; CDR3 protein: CASSQDFNSNQPQHF
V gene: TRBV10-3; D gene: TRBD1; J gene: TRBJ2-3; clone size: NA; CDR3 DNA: TGTGCCACCAGCCCGGGACAGGCGAGCACAGATACGCAGTATTTT; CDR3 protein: CATSPGQASTDTQYF
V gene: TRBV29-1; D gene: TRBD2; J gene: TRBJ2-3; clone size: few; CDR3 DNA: TGCAGCGTTGAACCAGCGGGAGGCCCGAGCACAGATACGCAGTATTTT; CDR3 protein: CSVEPAGGPSTDTQYF
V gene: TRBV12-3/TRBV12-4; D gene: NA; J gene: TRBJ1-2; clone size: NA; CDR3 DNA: TGTGCCAGCAGTTTAAATGGCCCAGATGGCTACACCTTC; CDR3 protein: CASSLNGPDGYTF
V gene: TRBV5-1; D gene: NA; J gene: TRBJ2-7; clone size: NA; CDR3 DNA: TGCGCCAGCAGCGTGGGGACACCCACCCTCTTCGAGCAGTACTTC; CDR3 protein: CASSVGTPTLFEQYF
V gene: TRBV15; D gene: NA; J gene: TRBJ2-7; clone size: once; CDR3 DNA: TGTGCCACCTTCGATGGAATAGGGCAGTACTTC; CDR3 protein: CATFDGIGQYF
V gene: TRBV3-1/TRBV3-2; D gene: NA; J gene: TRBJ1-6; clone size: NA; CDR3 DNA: TGTGCCAGCAGCCTTCATCCCCTCCCGGGCTCGCAATTACCCCTCCACTTT; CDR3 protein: CASSLHPLPGSQLPLHF
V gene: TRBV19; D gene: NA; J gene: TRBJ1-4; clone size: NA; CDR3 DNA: TGTGCCAGTAATGACGCTAGGAGGGAAAAACTGTTTTTT; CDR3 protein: CASNDARREKLFF
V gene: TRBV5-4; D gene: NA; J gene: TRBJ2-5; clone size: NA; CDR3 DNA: TGTGCCAGCAGCTTGCCCTCCACGGGGCCAGAGACCCAGTACTTC; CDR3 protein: CASSLPSTGPETQYF
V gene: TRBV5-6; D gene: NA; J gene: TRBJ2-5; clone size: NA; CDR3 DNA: TGTGCCAGCAGCTTTGAAGAGACCCAGTACTTC; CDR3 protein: CASSFEETQYF
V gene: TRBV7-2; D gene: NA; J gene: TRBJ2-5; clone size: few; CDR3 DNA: TGTGCCAGCACGGAGTTGGCCAGCCAAGAGACCCAGTACTTC; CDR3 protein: CASTELASQETQYF
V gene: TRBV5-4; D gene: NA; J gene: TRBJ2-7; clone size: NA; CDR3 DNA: TGTGCCAGCAGCTTACGGCATAAATACTACGAGCAGTACTTC; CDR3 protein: CASSLRHKYYEQYF
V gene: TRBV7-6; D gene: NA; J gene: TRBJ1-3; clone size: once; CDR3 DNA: TGTGCCAGCAGCCCCGGAAACACCATATATTTT; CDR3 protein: CASSPGNTIYF
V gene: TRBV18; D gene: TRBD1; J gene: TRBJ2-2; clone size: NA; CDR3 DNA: TGTGCCAGCTCACCAAGAAGGGCAAGACAGGGTCCGCCCGGGGAGCTGTTTTTT; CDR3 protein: CASSPRRARQGPPGELFF
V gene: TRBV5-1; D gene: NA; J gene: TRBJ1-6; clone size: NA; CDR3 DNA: TGCGCCAGCAGCTTGAGCACGGAGTTAAATTCACCCCTCCACTTT; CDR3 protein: CASSLSTELNSPLHF
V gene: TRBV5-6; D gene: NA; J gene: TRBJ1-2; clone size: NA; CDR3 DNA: TGTGCCAGCAGCGACGATCACCTGACAAGGGACTATGGCTACACCTTC; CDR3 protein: CASSDDHLTRDYGYTF
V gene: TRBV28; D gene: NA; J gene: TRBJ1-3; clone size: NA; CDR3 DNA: TGTGCCAGCACTCCACAAGGGGGCTCTGGAAACACCATATATTTT; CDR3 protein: CASTPQGGSGNTIYF
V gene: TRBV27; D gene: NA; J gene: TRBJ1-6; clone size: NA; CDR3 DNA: TGTGCCAGCAGTTTCTCGGGGCAGGGGAATTCACCCCTCCACTTT; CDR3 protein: CASSFSGQGNSPLHF
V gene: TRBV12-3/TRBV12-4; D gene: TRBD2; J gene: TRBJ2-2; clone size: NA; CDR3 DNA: TGTGCCAGCAGTACTAGCGCCGGGGAGCTGTTTTTT; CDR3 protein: CASSTSAGELFF
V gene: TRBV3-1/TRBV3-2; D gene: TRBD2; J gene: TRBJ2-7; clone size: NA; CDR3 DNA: TGTGCCAGCAGCCTGACTAGCGGGAGATGGGAGCAGTACTTC; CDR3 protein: CASSLTSGRWEQYF
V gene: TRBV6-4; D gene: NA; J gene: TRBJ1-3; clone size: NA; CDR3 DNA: TGTGCCAGCAGGCAAGGCCCTTCGAGTCCCATATATTTT; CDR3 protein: CASRQGPSSPIYF
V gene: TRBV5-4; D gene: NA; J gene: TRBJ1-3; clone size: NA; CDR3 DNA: TGTGCCAGCAGCTTAGGAGGGACTTTCTCTGGAAACACCATATATTTT; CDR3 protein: CASSLGGTFSGNTIYF
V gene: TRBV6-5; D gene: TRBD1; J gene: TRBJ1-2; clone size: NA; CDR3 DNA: TGTGCCACCTACCCCGGGACAGTCTATGGCTACACCTTC; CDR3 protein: CATYPGTVYGYTF
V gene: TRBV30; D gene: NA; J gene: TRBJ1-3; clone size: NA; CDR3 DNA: TGTGCCTGGACACCTGGAAACACCATATATTTT; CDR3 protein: CAWTPGNTIYF
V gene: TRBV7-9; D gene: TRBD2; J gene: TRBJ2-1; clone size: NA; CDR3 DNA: TGTGCCAGCAGCACGGGACTAGCGGGCGAATACAATGAGCAGTTCTTC; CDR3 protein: CASSTGLAGEYNEQFF
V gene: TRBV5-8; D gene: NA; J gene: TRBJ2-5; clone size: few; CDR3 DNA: TGTGCCACTAGCCCCCGAGGGTCCCAAGAGACCCAGTACTTC; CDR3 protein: CATSPRGSQETQYF
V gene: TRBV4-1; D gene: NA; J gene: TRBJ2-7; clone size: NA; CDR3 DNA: TGCGCCAGCAGCCACCTGTCAGGGTGGCAATACGAGCAGTACTTC; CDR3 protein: CASSHLSGWQYEQYF
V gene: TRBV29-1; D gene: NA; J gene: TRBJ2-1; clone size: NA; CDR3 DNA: TGCAGCGTTGAAGAGTCCCCTGGGCAGTTCTTC; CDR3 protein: CSVEESPGQFF
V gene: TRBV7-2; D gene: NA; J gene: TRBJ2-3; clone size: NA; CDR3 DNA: TGTGCCAGCAGCTCCGCCCCGGGAGTTTCAGATACGCAGTATTTT; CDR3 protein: CASSSAPGVSDTQYF
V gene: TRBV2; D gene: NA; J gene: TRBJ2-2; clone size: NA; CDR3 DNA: TGTGCCAGCAAAGAGCGGACGAACACCGGGGAGCTGTTTTTT; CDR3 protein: CASKERTNTGELFF
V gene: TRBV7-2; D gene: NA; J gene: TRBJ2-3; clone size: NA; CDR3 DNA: TGTGCCAGCACGGCGGGATGGGGAGATACGCAGTATTTT; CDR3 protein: CASTAGWGDTQYF
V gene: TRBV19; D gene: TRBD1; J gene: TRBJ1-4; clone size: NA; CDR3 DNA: TGTGCCAGTAGTACCGGACAGGGTAGAAGTTTAGAAAAACTGTTTTTT; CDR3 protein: CASSTGQGRSLEKLFF
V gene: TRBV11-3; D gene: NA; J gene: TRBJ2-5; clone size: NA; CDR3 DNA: TGTGCCAGCAGCCGGGGACATCAAGAGACCCAGTACTTC; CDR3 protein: CASSRGHQETQYF